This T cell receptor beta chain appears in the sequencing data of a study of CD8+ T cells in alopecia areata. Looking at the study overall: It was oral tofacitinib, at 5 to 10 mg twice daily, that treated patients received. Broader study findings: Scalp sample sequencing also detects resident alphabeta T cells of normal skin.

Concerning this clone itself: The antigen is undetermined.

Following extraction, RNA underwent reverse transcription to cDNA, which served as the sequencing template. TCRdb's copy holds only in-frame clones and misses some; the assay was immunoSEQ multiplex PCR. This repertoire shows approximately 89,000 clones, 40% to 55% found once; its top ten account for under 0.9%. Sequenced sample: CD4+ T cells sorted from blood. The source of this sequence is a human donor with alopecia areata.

The DNA of the CDR3 is TGTGCCTGGAGTGTAGCTAGAACCTACGAGCAGTACTTC. It codes for CAWSVARTYEQYF. V is TRBV30 and J is TRBJ2-7; the D is unclear. V lost 0 bases and J 2 bases, leaving 8 bases between the germline ends. The germline gives CDR1 GTSNPN, CDR2 SVGIG (reference sequence). CDR3 length equals 13 residues.